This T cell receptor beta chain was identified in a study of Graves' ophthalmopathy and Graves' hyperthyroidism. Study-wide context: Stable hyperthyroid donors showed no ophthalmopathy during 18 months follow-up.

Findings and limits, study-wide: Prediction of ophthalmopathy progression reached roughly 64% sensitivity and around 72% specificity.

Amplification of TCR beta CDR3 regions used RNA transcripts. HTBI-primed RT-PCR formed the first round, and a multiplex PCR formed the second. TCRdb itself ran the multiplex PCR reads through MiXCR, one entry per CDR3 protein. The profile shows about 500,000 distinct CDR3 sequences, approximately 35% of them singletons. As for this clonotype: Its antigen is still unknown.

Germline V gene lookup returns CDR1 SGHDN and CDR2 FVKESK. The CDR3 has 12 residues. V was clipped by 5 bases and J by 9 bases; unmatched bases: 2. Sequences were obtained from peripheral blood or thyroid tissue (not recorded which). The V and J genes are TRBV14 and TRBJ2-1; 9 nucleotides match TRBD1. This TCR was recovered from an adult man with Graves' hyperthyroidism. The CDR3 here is CASSADRGEQFF. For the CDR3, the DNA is TGTGCCAGCAGCGCGGACAGGGGTGAGCAGTTCTTC.